This T cell receptor (beta chain) was profiled in a study of T cell repertoires in ileal Crohn's disease. Worth noting for this clone: What it recognizes is unknown.

Using immunoSEQ multiplex PCR, the repertoire was profiled, and TCRdb retains in-frame clones only, with some absent. The table shows about 62,000 clones, with roughly 91% occurring only once. The time point: neoterminal ileum biopsy at postoperative endoscopy, about 6 months after surgery. Study outcomes and limitations: Sorted CD8 T cells held more high-frequency clones than CD4. Postoperative endoscopy occurred within one year, median about 7 months.

The TCR comes from an adult with Crohn's disease. Sequenced material: ileal tissue.

CDR3 in amino acids: CASSLSGARTEAFF. CDR3 nucleotides: TGTGCCAGCAGTTTATCGGGGGCGCGTACTGAAGCTTTCTTT. The chain combines TRBV27 with TRBJ1-1; a weak D match, TRBD1 (6 bases). Trimming took 0 bases from V and 5 from J, leaving 10 bases between them. Per the germline V gene, CDR1 is MNHEY and CDR2 is SMNVEV (reference sequence). This CDR3 is built from 14 residues.